This record looks at one T cell receptor (beta chain) sequence and its context. Its target is not known. This specimen comes from a study of CD8+ T cells in alopecia areata. Study background: Severity of treated patients was scored by affected scalp percentage. Study observations and caveats: The study found that many expanded lesional clones persisted in scalp and blood during tofacitinib.

Treatment defined: oral pan-JAK inhibitor, 5-10 mg twice daily. The investigators collected lesional scalp punch biopsies and peripheral blood from alopecia areata patients. Following extraction, RNA underwent reverse transcription to cDNA, which served as the sequencing template. Generated by immunoSEQ multiplex PCR, the TCRdb table keeps only in-frame clones and is missing some. The sample shows fewer than 150,000 clones, roughly 60% of them seen only once. The CDR3 runs to 15 residues. The V gene lost 3 bases and the J gene lost 0 bases, with 12 bases spanning the gap. Germline V gene sequence: CDR1 MDHEN, CDR2 SYDVKM.

This sequence originates from a human donor with alopecia areata. Sequences were derived from CD8+ T cells sorted from blood, sampled at week 4, from a patient treated with tofacitinib. The V call is TRBV28, the J call TRBJ2-7; D might be TRBD2 (6 bases). The CDR3 loop reads CASSFVAGYSYEQYF. CDR3 coding DNA: TGTGCCAGCAGTTTTGTGGCGGGGTACTCCTACGAGCAGTACTTC. Complete variable domain (other parts from reference TRBV28 and TRBJ2-7): DVKVTQSSRYLVKRTGEKVFLECVQDMDHENMFWYRQDPGLGLRLIYFSYDVKMKEKGDIPEGYSVSREKKERFSLILESASTNQTSMYLCASSFVAGYSYEQYFGPGTRLTVT.